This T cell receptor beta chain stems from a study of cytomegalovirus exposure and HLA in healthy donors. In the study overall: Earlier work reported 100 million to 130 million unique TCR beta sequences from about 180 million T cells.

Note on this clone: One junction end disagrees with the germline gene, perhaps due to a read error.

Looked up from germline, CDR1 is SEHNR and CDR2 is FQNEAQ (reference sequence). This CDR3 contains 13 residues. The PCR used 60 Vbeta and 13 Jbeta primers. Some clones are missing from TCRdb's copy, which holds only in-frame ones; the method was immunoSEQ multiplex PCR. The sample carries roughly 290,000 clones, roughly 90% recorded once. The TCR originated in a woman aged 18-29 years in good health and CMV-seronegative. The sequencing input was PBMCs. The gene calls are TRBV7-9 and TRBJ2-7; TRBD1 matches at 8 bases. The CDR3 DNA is TGTTCCAGCAGCTCCGGGACAGGAAGCGAGCAGTACTTC. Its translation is CSSSSGTGSEQYF.